Presented here are 3 T cell receptor beta chains from one specimen sequenced in a study of cytomegalovirus exposure and HLA in healthy donors. Primers for the PCR totalled 60 Vbeta and 13 Jbeta. Assay used: immunoSEQ multiplex PCR; TCRdb lists only in-frame clones, some missing. Here the sample spans about 94,000 clones, 79% being singletons. The source material was PBMCs. These receptors originate from a woman between 40 and 50 years old in good health and CMV-seronegative.

The chain recombines TRBV27 with TRBJ1-5, with 7 bases aligning to TRBD1. The V gene end was trimmed by 4 bases and the J gene end by 5 bases; junction bases not matched to a gene: 5. This CDR3 spans 14 amino acids. Germline V gives CDR1 MNHEY, CDR2 SMNVEV (reference sequence). The CDR3 DNA is TGTGCCAGCAGTTCAGACAGGGCAGATCAGCCCCAGCATTTT. It yields the protein CASSSDRADQPQHF.

V is TRBV29-1 and J is TRBJ2-7, with 9 nucleotides matching TRBD1. Losses at the gene ends were 7 bases for V and 1 base for J; bases not matched to a gene: 2. The germline CDR1 and CDR2 sequences are SQVTM and ANQGSEA. The CDR3 spans 12 residues. The CDR3 nucleotides read TGCAGCGCGGGACAGGGATCCTACGAGCAGTACTTC. Its protein product is CSAGQGSYEQYF.

This clone was found once. CDR3 region: CASSLGGDQPQHF. CDR3 DNA: TGTGCCAGCAGCCTCGGAGGGGATCAGCCCCAGCATTTT. The V and J genes are TRBV5-8 and TRBJ1-5, with D tentatively TRBD1 (5 bases). Germline V gene lookup returns CDR1 SGHTS and CDR2 YDEGEE. The CDR3 consists of 13 residues. V dropped 4 bases and J dropped 5 bases, with 10 bases sitting between them.